This T cell receptor beta chain was captured by sequencing in a study of T cell responses to AZD1222 COVID-19 vaccine (dated by TCRdb to the early 2020s). Background on the whole study: AZD1222 recipients whose second dose came at about 4 weeks and those whose second dose came at about 12 weeks were combined into one group, since spike-specific TCR depth and breadth did not differ between the two schedules. Trial participants were enrolled by age into 18-55, 56-69 and 70-plus year subgroups, with about 150, 28 and 57 TCR-sequenced participants respectively. A total of approximately 240 trial participants underwent TCR sequencing, of whom 207 received two doses of AZD1222 and about 26 received two doses of the MenACWY control vaccine. What the work shows at the level of the full study, not this receptor alone: In the small 56-69-year group, the increase in depth fell short of significance, most likely because of low power. Participants were mostly white British, with more females than males. The authors suggested clonal diversity may have been underestimated. The vaccine-associated CD4 TCRs covered the entire spike protein, and the dominant responses fell in regions 160-218 and 743-854. Spike-specific TCR breadth and depth rose significantly after two AZD1222 doses compared with day 0 and with MenACWY recipients. Epitopes outside the regions mutated in the B.1.351 and B.1.1.7 variants were reportedly recognized by nearly half of the unique spike-specific TCRs. Because no day 14 peak-response samples were available, the repertoires could be characterized only after the peak T cell response. Conclusions about previously exposed vaccinees were limited because only a handful of AZD1222 recipients were SARS-CoV-2 seropositive at baseline.

From the germline V gene, CDR1 is SQVTM and CDR2 is ANQGSEA. From the cysteine up to the phenylalanine, the CDR3 has a length of 13 residues. Only the CDR3 part of the read is kept: 39 bases, read in frame from the first base. Compared with germline, V lacks 1 base and J lacks 4 bases; bases without a gene match: 2. Points on this clone: Its antigen specificity is not known. No much larger clone is present one base from it, and per-base qualities are unavailable.

The time point label here, explained by the study, means: baseline before first vaccination. Vaccinee samples were obtained from the UK trials COV001 and COV002, which included a single-blind randomized controlled phase 2/3 trial of AZD1222 (ChAdOx1 nCoV-19) in healthy adults. For TCRbeta chain sequencing, PBMC samples were collected from trial participants at day 0 and at day 28 after the second dose. The CDR3 regions of human TCRbeta chains were analyzed by immunosequencing. The original methods were these. TCRs in the repertoires were compared against a reference library of SARS-CoV-2-specific TCRs that had been generated with the MIRA antigen-specificity platform. Breadth meant the fraction of unique TCRs that were SARS-CoV-2-associated, whereas depth meant the fraction of total T cells that were SARS-CoV-2-associated. Using the MIRA data, every spike-specific TCR was mapped to the spike region that the TCR reacted to and assigned to either a CD4 or a CD8 class. Log10-transformed breadth and depth values were compared by one-way ANOVA with Sidak's multiple comparisons tests. TCRdb provides this immuneACCESS table in a form limited to in-frame rearrangements. Some clones are lacking; in checked studies, under half of them reflect an unresolved V gene, and why the rest are absent is not known. V and J calls and clone size are those listed in that table; D and trimming were worked out from the DNA. For this sample the table gives 150,000 or so clones, of which 90% were detected only once. Approximately 17% of the sample rests with the top ten.

This sample comprised peripheral blood, obtained on day 0 of AZD1222 vaccination. Recombination linked TRBV29-1 to TRBJ1-2; 8 central bases correspond to TRBD1. The sequence came from an adult in good health. The nucleotides are TGCAGCGTTGAAGCAGGGGGCGGCTATGGCTACACCTTC. It specifies CSVEAGGGYGYTF.